This TCR beta chain is drawn from a study of T cell responses to AZD1222 COVID-19 vaccine. Study results and limitations: Baseline seropositivity occurred in only 5 or 6 AZD1222 recipients. The reported proportion of spike-specific TCRs targeting unmutated variant regions was nearly half.

Sequencing used immunoSEQ multiplex PCR; TCRdb keeps in-frame clones, though not all of them. This sample has over 100,000 clones, with approximately 90% found just once. The germline gives CDR1 SGDLS, CDR2 YYNGEE. There are 14 residues in the CDR3. Trimming cost V 3 bases and J 1 base, with 8 bases left between them. Turning to this clone: Antigen unknown.

The chain recombines TRBV9 with TRBJ2-1; D is perhaps TRBD2 (5 bases). The sample was peripheral blood, taken on day 0 of AZD1222 vaccination. The sequence derives from an adult in good health. The CDR3 DNA reads as TGTGCCAGCAGCGGGAGGAGGTCCTACAATGAGCAGTTCTTC. Translating it yields CASSGRRSYNEQFF.